Included here is one T cell receptor beta chain sequence, with context. Clones were sequenced by immunoSEQ multiplex PCR, and TCRdb holds only the in-frame ones, with some missing. The sample consists of about 250,000 clones, 80% to 90% of them appearing once. The data were obtained in a study of blood T cell repertoires in COVID-19. Across about two dozen US areas, participants ranged in age from about 18 to 90 years. Recovered status applied to Cohort 3 donors who had two consecutive negative PCRs. It also applied to those with clearance or with symptom resolution. This sequence originates from a woman in her late teens or twenties who had recovered from COVID-19. Sequencing was carried out using PBMCs or T cells enriched from blood (not recorded which).

The CDR3 DNA follows: TGTGCCAGCAGCGTAGAACCCCGGACAGGGCCCTACGAGCAGTACTTC. Translated: CASSVEPRTGPYEQYF. The chain combines TRBV9 with TRBJ2-7; 8 bases agree with TRBD1. The J segment lost 2 bases and the V segment lost 0 bases, leaving 7 bases of the junction unmatched. CDR3 size: 16 residues. Germline lookup yields CDR1 SGDLS and CDR2 YYNGEE.